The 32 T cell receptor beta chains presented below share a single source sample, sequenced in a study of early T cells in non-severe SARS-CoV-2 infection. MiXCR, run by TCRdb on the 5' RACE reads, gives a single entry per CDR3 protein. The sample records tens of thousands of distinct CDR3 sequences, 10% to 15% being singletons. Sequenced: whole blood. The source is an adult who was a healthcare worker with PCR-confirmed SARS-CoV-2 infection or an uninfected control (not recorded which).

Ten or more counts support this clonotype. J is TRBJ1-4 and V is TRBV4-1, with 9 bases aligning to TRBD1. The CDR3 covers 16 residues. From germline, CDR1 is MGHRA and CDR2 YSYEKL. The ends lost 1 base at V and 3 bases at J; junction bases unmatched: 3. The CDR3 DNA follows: TGCGCCAGCAGCCAAGGAAACAGGGGGCCTAATGAAAAACTGTTTTTT. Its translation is CASSQGNRGPNEKLFF.

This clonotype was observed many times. CDR3 in amino acids: CASKGNRNYGYTF. As DNA, the CDR3 is TGTGCCAGCAAAGGGAATCGGAACTATGGCTACACCTTC. V gene TRBV28 combines with J gene TRBJ1-2; D is unresolved. The CDR3 has 13 residues. Germline loops: CDR1 MDHEN, CDR2 SYDVKM. Trimming took off 7 bases at V and 2 bases at J, with 11 bases between the two ends.

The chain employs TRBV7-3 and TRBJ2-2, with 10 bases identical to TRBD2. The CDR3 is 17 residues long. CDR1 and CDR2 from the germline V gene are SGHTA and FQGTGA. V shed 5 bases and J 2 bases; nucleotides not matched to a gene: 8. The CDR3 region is CASSPTRTSGNTGELFF. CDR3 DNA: TGTGCCAGCAGCCCGACGCGGACTAGCGGAAACACCGGGGAGCTGTTTTTT.

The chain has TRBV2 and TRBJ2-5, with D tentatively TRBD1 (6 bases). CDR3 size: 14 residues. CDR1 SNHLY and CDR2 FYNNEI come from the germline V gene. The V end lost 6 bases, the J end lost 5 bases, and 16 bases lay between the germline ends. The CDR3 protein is CASSPGPGVETQYF. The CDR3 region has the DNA TGTGCCAGCAGCCCGGGCCCAGGGGTGGAGACCCAGTACTTC. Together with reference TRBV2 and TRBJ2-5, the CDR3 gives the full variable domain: EPEVTQTPSHQVTQMGQEVILRCVPISNHLYFYWYRQILGQKVEFLVSFYNNEISEKSEIFDDQFSVERPDGSNFTLKIRSTKLEDSAMYFCASSPGPGVETQYFGPGTRLLVL.

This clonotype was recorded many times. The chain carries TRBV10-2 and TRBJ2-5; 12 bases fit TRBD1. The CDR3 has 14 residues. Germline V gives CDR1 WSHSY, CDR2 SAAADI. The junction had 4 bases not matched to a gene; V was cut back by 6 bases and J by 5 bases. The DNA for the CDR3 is TGCGCCAGCAGGGGGACAGGGGGCGCGGAGACCCAGTACTTC. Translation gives CASRGTGGAETQYF.

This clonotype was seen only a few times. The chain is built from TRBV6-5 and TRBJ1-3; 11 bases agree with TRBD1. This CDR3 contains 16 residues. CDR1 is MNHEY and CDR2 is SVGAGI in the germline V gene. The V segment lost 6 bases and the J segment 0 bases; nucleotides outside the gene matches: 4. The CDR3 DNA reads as TGTGCCAGCAGGAGGACAGGGGGCTTCTCTGGAAACACCATATATTTT. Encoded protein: CASRRTGGFSGNTIYF.

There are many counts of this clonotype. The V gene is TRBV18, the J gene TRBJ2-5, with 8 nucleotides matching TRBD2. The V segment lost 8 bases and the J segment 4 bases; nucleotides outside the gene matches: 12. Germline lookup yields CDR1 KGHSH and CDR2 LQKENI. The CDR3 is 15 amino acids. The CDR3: CASMLTTSVLETQYF. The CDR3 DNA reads TGTGCCAGCATGTTGACGACTAGCGTATTAGAGACCCAGTACTTC.

CDR3: CASSAMGTQYF. CDR3 sequence (DNA): TGTGCCAGCAGTGCAATGGGGACCCAGTACTTC. This chain connects TRBV25-1 to TRBJ2-5; D is ambiguous. The germline gives CDR1 MGHDK, CDR2 SYGVNS. V dropped 4 bases and J dropped 7 bases, with 7 bases sitting between them. This CDR3 is built from 11 residues.

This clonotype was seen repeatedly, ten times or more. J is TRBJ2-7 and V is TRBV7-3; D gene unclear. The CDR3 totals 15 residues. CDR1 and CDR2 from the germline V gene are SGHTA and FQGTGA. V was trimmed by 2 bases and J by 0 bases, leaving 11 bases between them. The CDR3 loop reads CASSLEIVGSYEQYF. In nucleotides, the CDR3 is TGTGCCAGCAGCTTAGAAATTGTGGGCTCCTACGAGCAGTACTTC. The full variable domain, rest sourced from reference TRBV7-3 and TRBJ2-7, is GAGVSQTPSNKVTEKGKYVELRCDPISGHTALYWYRQSLGQGPEFLIYFQGTGAADDSGLPNDRFFAVRPEGSVSTLKIQRTERGDSAVYLCASSLEIVGSYEQYFGPGTRLTVT.

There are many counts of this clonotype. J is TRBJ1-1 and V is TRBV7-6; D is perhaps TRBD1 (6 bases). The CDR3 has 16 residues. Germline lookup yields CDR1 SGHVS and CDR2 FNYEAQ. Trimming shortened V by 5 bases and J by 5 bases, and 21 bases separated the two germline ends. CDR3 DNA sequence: TGTGCCAGCAGCCCCACAGGGAGGATTGGGAATACTGAAGCTTTCTTT. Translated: CASSPTGRIGNTEAFF.

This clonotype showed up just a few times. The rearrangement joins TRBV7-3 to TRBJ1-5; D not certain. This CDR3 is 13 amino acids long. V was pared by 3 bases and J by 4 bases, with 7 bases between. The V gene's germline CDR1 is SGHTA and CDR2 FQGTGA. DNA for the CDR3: TGTGCCAGCAGCTTTGACCCAAATCAGCCCCAGCATTTT. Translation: CASSFDPNQPQHF.

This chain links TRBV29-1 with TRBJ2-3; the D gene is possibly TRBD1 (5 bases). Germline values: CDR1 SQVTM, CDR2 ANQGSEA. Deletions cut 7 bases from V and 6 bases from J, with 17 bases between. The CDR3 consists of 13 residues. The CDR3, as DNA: TGCAGCGCGGCCGGATCCAGACAGGATACGCAGTATTTT. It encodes CSAAGSRQDTQYF.

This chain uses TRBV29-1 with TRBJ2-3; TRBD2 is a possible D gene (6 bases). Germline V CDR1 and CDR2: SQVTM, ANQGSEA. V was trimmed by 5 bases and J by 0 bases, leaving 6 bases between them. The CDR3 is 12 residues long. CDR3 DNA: TGCAGCGTTAGCGGGAGCACAGATACGCAGTATTTT. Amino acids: CSVSGSTDTQYF.

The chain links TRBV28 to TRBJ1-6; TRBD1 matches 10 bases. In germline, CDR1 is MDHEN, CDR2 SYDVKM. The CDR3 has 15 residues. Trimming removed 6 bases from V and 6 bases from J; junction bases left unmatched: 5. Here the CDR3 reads CASRTGGERNSPLHF. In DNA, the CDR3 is TGTGCCAGCAGGACAGGGGGCGAACGTAATTCACCCCTCCACTTT.

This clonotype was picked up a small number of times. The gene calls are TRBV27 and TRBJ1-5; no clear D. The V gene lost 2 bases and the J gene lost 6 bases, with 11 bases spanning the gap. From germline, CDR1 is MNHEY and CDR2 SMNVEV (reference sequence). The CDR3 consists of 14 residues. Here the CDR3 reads CASSLIRVAQPQHF. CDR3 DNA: TGTGCCAGCAGTTTAATTAGGGTAGCTCAGCCCCAGCATTTT.

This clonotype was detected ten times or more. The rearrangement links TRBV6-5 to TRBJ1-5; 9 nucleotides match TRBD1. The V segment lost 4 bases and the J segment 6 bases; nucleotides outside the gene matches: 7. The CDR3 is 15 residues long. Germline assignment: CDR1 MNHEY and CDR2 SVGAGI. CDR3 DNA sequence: TGTGCCAGCAGTTCGATGGGACAGGGCGCTCAGCCCCAGCATTTT. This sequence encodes CASSSMGQGAQPQHF.

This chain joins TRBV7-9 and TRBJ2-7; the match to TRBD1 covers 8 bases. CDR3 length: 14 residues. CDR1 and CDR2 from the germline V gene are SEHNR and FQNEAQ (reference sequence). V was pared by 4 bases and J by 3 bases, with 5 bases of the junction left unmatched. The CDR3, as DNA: TGTGCCAGCAGCTCCGGACAGGGAGTCTACGAGCAGTACTTC. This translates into CASSSGQGVYEQYF.

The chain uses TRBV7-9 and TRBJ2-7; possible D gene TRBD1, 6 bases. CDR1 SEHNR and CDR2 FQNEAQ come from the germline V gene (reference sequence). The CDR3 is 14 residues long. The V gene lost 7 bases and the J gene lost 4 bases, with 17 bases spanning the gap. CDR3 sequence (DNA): TGTGCCAGCACTACCCCAGGGGAAGCGTACGAGCAGTACTTC. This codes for CASTTPGEAYEQYF.

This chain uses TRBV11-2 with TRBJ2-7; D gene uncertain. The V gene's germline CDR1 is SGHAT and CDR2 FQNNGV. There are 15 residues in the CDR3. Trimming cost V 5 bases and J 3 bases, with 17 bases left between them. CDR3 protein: CASSETLDGYYEQYF. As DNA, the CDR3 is TGTGCCAGCAGCGAAACCCTGGACGGATACTACGAGCAGTACTTC.

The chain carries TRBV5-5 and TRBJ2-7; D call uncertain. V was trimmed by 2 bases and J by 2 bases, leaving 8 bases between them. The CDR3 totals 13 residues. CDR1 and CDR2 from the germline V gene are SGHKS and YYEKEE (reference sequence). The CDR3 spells CASSLDGPYEQYF. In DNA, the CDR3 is TGTGCCAGCAGCTTAGACGGACCCTACGAGCAGTACTTC. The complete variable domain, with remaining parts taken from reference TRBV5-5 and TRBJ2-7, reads DAGVTQSPTHLIKTRGQQVTLRCSPISGHKSVSWYQQVLGQGPQFIFQYYEKEERGRGNFPDRFSARQFPNYSSELNVNALLLGDSALYLCASSLDGPYEQYFGPGTRLTVT.

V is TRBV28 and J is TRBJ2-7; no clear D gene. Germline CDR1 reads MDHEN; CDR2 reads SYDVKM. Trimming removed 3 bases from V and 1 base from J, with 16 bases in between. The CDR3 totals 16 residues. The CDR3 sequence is CASSLPFHGWSYEQYF. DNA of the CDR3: TGTGCCAGCAGTTTGCCCTTCCATGGGTGGTCCTACGAGCAGTACTTC.

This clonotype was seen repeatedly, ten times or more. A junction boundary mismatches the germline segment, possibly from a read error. This CDR3 reads CASSAGTSIDTQYF. As DNA, the CDR3 is TGCGCCAGCAGTGCGGGGACTAGCATAGATACGCAGTATTTT. This chain connects TRBV10-2 to TRBJ2-3; TRBD2 matches at 9 bases. The CDR3 is 14 residues long. Germline V gene sequence: CDR1 WSHSY, CDR2 SAAADI.

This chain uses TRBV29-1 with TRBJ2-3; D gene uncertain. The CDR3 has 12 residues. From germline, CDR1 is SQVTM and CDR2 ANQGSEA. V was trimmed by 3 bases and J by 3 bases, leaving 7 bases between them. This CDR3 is CSVDLGTDTQYF. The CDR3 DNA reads TGCAGCGTTGATTTAGGGACAGATACGCAGTATTTT.

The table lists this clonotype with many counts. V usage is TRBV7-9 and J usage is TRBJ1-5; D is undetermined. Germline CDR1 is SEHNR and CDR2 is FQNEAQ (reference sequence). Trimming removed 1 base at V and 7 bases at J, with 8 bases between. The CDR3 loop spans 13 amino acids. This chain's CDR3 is CASSLEGRQPQHF. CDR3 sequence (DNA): TGTGCCAGCAGCTTAGAGGGAAGGCAGCCCCAGCATTTT.

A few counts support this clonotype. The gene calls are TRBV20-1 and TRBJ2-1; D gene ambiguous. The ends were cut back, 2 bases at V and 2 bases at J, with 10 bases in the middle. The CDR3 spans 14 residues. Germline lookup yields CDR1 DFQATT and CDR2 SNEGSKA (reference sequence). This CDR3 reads CSARRLGAYNEQFF. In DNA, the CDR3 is TGCAGTGCTAGAAGGCTAGGAGCCTACAATGAGCAGTTCTTC.

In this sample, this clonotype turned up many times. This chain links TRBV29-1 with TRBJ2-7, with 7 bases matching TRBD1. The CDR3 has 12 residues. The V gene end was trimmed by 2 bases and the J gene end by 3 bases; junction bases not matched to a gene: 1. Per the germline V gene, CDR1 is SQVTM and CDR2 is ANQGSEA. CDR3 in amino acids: CSVESGGYEQYF. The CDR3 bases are TGCAGCGTTGAATCAGGGGGCTACGAGCAGTACTTC.

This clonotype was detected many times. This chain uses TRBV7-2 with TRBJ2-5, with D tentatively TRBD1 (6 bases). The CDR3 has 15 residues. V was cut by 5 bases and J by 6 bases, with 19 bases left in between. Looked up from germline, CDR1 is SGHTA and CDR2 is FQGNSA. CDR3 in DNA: TGTGCCAGCAGCCTGACAGGTCTACCCCCGCAGACCCAGTACTTC. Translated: CASSLTGLPPQTQYF. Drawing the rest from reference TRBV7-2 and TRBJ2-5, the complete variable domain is GAGVSQSPSNKVTEKGKDVELRCDPISGHTALYWYRQSLGQGLEFLIYFQGNSAPDKSGLPSDRFSAERTGGSVSTLTIQRTQQEDSAVYLCASSLTGLPPQTQYFGPGTRLLVL.

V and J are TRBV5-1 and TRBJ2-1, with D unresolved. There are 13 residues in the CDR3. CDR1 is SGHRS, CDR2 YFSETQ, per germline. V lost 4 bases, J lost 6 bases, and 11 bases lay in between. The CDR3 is CASSHGRSNEQFF. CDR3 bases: TGCGCCAGCAGCCACGGCCGGAGCAATGAGCAGTTCTTC.

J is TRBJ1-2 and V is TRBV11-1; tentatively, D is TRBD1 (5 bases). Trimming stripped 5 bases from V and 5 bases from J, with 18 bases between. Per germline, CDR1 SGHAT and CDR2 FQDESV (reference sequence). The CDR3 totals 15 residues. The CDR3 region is CASSRDHRSGYGYTF. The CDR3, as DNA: TGTGCCAGCAGCCGGGACCATCGAAGTGGTTATGGCTACACCTTC.

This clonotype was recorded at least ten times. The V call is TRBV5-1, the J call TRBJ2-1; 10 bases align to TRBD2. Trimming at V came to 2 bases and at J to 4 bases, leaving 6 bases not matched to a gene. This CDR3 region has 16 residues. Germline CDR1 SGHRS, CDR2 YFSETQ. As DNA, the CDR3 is TGCGCCAGCAGCTTCCCTAGCGGGAGTCAGTACAATGAGCAGTTCTTC. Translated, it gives CASSFPSGSQYNEQFF. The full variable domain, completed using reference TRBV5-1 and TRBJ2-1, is KAGVTQTPRYLIKTRGQQVTLSCSPISGHRSVSWYQQTPGQGLQFLFEYFSETQRNKGNFPGRFSGRQFSNSRSEMNVSTLELGDSALYLCASSFPSGSQYNEQFFGPGTRLTVL.

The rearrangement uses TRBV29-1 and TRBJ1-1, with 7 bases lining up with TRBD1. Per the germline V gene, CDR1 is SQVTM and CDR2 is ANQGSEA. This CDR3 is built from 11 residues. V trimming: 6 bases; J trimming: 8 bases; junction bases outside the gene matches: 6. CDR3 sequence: CSVATGFEAFF. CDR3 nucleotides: TGCAGCGTCGCGACAGGGTTCGAAGCTTTCTTT.

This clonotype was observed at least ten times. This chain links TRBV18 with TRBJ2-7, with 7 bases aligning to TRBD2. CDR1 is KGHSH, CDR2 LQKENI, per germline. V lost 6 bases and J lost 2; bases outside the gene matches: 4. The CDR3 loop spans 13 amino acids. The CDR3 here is CASSPTSTYEQYF. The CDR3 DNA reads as TGTGCCAGCTCTCCGACTAGCACCTACGAGCAGTACTTC. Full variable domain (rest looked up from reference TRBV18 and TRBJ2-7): NAGVMQNPRHLVRRRGQEARLRCSPMKGHSHVYWYRQLPEEGLKFMVYLQKENIIDESGMPKERFSAEFPKEGPSILRIQQVVRGDSAAYFCASSPTSTYEQYFGPGTRLTVT.